This T cell receptor (beta chain) originates from a study of blood T cell repertoires in COVID-19 (dated by TCRdb to 2018 to 2021). About the full investigation: The collaborator samples originated in the United States, Italy and Spain and spanned the acute and convalescent phases of COVID-19. HLA class I and class II types, where available, came from metadata supplied by the sample provider rather than from assay-based typing. The samples were drawn from two sources: the first 160 participants of the ongoing ImmuneRACE study, and over 950 subjects contributed by 6 global collaborators. The repertoires were released in a freely available public database meant as a resource for research on the immune response to SARS-CoV-2. The material from the prospective study consisted of cDNA or gDNA derived from T cells, B-cell-depleted T cells, or PBMCs. Subjects who had been exposed to COVID-19, were actively infected with it, or had recovered from it provided the deeply sampled blood TCRbeta repertoires that made up the dataset. Sample metadata almost always included a de-identified subject ID, COVID-19 status, age in years and sex.

TCRbeta CDR3 regions were amplified from genomic DNA using the immunoSEQ Assay, a bias-controlled multiplex PCR. Concerning the study's data processing: Nucleated cell counts per sample were estimated from amplification of reference gene primers within the assay. To quantify the absolute abundance of each unique TCRbeta CDR3 rearrangement, sequence reads were collapsed and filtered. For each sample, productive Simpson clonality was calculated as the square root of Simpson's diversity index across productive rearrangements. The table was pulled from immuneACCESS by TCRdb, which kept in-frame rearrangements only. Such tables lose some clones; where checked, under half of the loss comes from unresolved V genes, and the rest has no known cause. For V, J and clone size, that table is used; D and trimming come from the DNA. The sample yields some 300,000 clones; roughly 91% were counted once. Just under 9.5% of the sample comes from the top ten.

Enrolling through a virtual design, the prospective study's participants ranged in age from about 18 to 89 years and lived across approximately 25 United States geographic areas. In the prospective study, participants were assigned to cohorts based on the clinical history participants reported in a screening survey and a study questionnaire. For ImmuneRACE Cohort 3, a participant was defined as recovered based on two consecutive negative NP/OP PCR tests, clearance by a healthcare professional, or resolution of symptoms. Each participant in the prospective study had whole blood, serum and a nasopharyngeal or oropharyngeal swab collected by mobile phlebotomists. Participants in the prospective study had the option to provide additional blood draws and questionnaires over a roughly two-month period. Prospective study blood samples were shipped either frozen or at room temperature before DNA extraction.

General conclusions and limits of the study: The quantity of clinical and demographic metadata differed by source and by participant and was supplied without curation.

V is shortened by 4 bases, J by 5 bases, and the region joining them spans 9 bases. From its cysteine to its phenylalanine, the CDR3 spans 12 amino acids. Of all the DNA, just the CDR3 is kept, 36 bases in frame from base 1. CDR1 and CDR2 are drawn from the germline V gene: SQVTM, ANQGSEA. About this clone itself: What antigen it recognizes has not been identified. No clone much larger than this one lies a single base away; base qualities are absent.

The chain joins TRBV29-1 to TRBJ1-5; no D gene is confidently identified. The material sequenced was PBMCs or T cells enriched from blood (not recorded which). This receptor was taken from a woman aged 25 to 39 who had recovered from COVID-19. Here is the DNA: TGCAGCGTTGTTCTCGGGGATCAGCCCCAGCATTTT. This encodes CSVVLGDQPQHF. With the rest looked up from the reference TRBV29-1 and TRBJ1-5 genes rather than sequenced, the full variable domain is SAVISQKPSRDICQRGTSLTIQCQVDSQVTMMFWYRQQPGQSLTLIATANQGSEATYESGFVIDKFPISRPNLTFSTLTVSNMSPEDSSIYLCSVVLGDQPQHFGDGTRLSIL.